This TCR beta chain is from a study of CD8 T cells in ankylosing spondylitis. Study-level results: Ankylosing spondylitis blood seemed to carry a telltale TCR beta motif made of roughly eight highly homologous variants. As for the disease-linked clones, they showed a CD8+ phenotype and occurred at relatively low frequencies in peripheral blood. Certain motif variants had earlier been reported in reactive arthritis synovial fluid and blood. As reported, disease-linked clones showed significant enrichment in matched ankylosing spondylitis synovial fluid.

Notes on this clonotype: What it recognizes is unknown.

Preparation of TCR beta libraries was done by quantitative 5'-RACE with molecular barcodes. From the 5' RACE reads, TCRdb called clonotypes with MiXCR, one entry per CDR3 protein. The data show roughly 300,000 distinct CDR3 sequences, with under 8.5% seen just once and less than 15% held by the top ten. CDR3 length equals 16 residues. V lost 4 bases and J lost 0; bases outside the gene matches: 8. CDR1 and CDR2 (germline): SGHVS, FQNEAQ. Sequenced input: blood, either unsorted or a sorted T cell fraction (not recorded which). The TCR sequence derives from a male donor with ankylosing spondylitis. The chain has TRBV7-8 and TRBJ1-2; 7 bases agree with TRBD1. The CDR3 bases are TGTGCCAGCAGCTGGGGGGACAGCCGAGCTAACTATGGCTACACCTTC. Translating it yields CASSWGDSRANYGYTF.